What follows are 15 T cell receptor beta chains derived from one specimen sequenced in a study of shared clonotypes between healthy human individuals. The assay was immunoSEQ multiplex PCR, and TCRdb's table has in-frame clones only and misses some. This sample has 2 million to 2.5 million clones, with 85% to 95% found just once. CD45RO-negative CD8 cells positively selected for CCR7 made up the naive population, which excluded terminally differentiated effector memory CD45RA+ cells. Sequenced material: naive CD8+ T cells sorted from blood. The receptors were sampled from a man in his late teens or twenties in good health.

In this sample, this clone turned up once. The CDR3 reads CATSSPDNVYYGYTF. The CDR3 DNA sequence: TGCGCCACCTCCAGCCCGGACAACGTATACTATGGCTACACCTTC. This sequence joins TRBV10-2 and TRBJ1-2, with D perhaps matching TRBD1 (5 bases). CDR3 length: 15 residues. The V and J ends lost 10 bases and 3 bases respectively, with 21 bases between them. Germline V gene data show CDR1 as WSHSY and CDR2 as SAAADI.

V is TRBV29-1 and J is TRBJ2-7; D call uncertain. V shed 1 base and J shed 2 bases, with 12 bases lying between them. Germline loops: CDR1 SQVTM, CDR2 ANQGSEA. CDR3 length: 14 residues. The CDR3 is CSVEGDASPYEQYF. CDR3 DNA: TGCAGCGTTGAAGGCGACGCGAGCCCCTACGAGCAGTACTTC.

V gene TRBV7-2 combines with J gene TRBJ2-1; no definite D call. The CDR3 sequence is 13 residues long. With 2 bases removed from V and 8 bases from J, the gap between germline ends came to 10 bases. Looked up from germline, CDR1 is SGHTA and CDR2 is FQGNSA. As DNA, the CDR3 is TGTGCCAGCAGCTTAATATCCGCGCATGAGCAGTTCTTC. Its protein product is CASSLISAHEQFF.

The V and J genes are TRBV6-6 and TRBJ1-1, with D possibly being TRBD1 (5 bases). Germline V lookup: CDR1 MNHNY, CDR2 SVGAGI (reference sequence). The length of the CDR3 is 14 residues. Trimming took off 2 bases at V and 5 bases at J, with 12 bases between the two ends. CDR3 in DNA: TGTGCCAGCAGTTACCTCTGGGGGGAGACTGAAGCTTTCTTT. It codes for CASSYLWGETEAFF.

This rearrangement joins TRBV19 to TRBJ2-2, with TRBD2 identical over 9 bases. The CDR3 has 13 amino acids. Trimming cost V 7 bases and J 7 bases; bases outside gene matches: 4. The germline gives CDR1 LNHDA, CDR2 SQIVND (reference sequence). CDR3 protein: CASTGLANGELFF. The CDR3, as DNA: TGTGCCAGTACCGGACTAGCGAACGGGGAGCTGTTTTTT. The whole variable domain, filled in from reference TRBV19 and TRBJ2-2, reads DGGITQSPKYLFRKEGQNVTLSCEQNLNHDAMYWYRQDPGQGLRLIYYSQIVNDFQKGDIAEGYSVSREKKESFPLTVTSAQKNPTAFYLCASTGLANGELFFGEGSRLTVL.

The CDR3 protein is CASPVASRTGGDYGYTF. Written as DNA, the CDR3 is TGCGCCAGCCCCGTGGCTTCCCGGACAGGCGGTGACTATGGCTACACCTTC. The chain carries TRBV5-1 and TRBJ1-2; 7 positions match TRBD1. Germline loops: CDR1 SGHRS, CDR2 YFSETQ. This CDR3 contains 17 residues. The V gene end was trimmed by 7 bases and the J gene end by 3 bases; junction bases not matched to a gene: 18.

The rearrangement uses TRBV9 and TRBJ1-5; maybe TRBD1 (6 bases). Germline CDR1 reads SGDLS; CDR2 reads YYNGEE. This CDR3 is 14 amino acids long. V lost 5 bases, J lost 7 bases, and 16 bases lay in between. The CDR3 DNA reads as TGTGCCAGCAGTCCAACAGGGTTGGCGCAGCCCCAGCATTTT. This translates into CASSPTGLAQPQHF.

The rearrangement uses TRBV29-1 and TRBJ2-7; possibly TRBD1 or TRBD2 for D (5 bases each). This CDR3 has 14 residues. V was shortened by 4 bases and J by 1 base, with 14 bases between the two germline ends. The V gene's germline CDR1 is SQVTM and CDR2 ANQGSEA. The CDR3 nucleotides are TGCAGCGTTGTAGGACACGGGGAATCCTACGAGCAGTACTTC. Its protein is CSVVGHGESYEQYF.

The rearrangement links TRBV27 to TRBJ1-3; possible D gene TRBD1, 5 bases. The CDR3 totals 16 residues. CDR1 is MNHEY and CDR2 is SMNVEV in the germline V gene (reference sequence). Trimming removed 5 bases from V and 0 bases from J, with 14 bases in between. In nucleotides, the CDR3 is TGTGCCAGCAGTCAGGGACTGGGAAGCTCTGGAAACACCATATATTTT. It yields the protein CASSQGLGSSGNTIYF.

The chain is built from TRBV6-5 and TRBJ2-7, with 12 bases identical to TRBD1. The V and J ends lost 0 bases and 6 bases, in that order; junction bases with no gene match: 6. The CDR3 consists of 16 residues. Germline CDR1 MNHEY, CDR2 SVGAGI. This CDR3 is CASSYSRDRGLGEQYF. CDR3 DNA sequence: TGTGCCAGCAGTTACTCTAGGGACAGGGGGCTGGGCGAGCAGTACTTC.

The V and J genes are TRBV28 and TRBJ1-1, with D uncertain. Trimming left V 4 bases short and J 1 base short, with 13 bases between. CDR3 length: 15 amino acids. Germline CDR1 and CDR2: MDHEN and SYDVKM. CDR3 region: CASSYALGWNTEAFF. The CDR3 region has the DNA TGTGCCAGCAGTTATGCATTGGGGTGGAACACTGAAGCTTTCTTT.

The rearrangement joins TRBV9 to TRBJ2-3, with 15 bases lining up with TRBD2. The germline V gene has CDR1 SGDLS and CDR2 YYNGEE. CDR3 length: 17 residues. V dropped 3 bases and J dropped 6; count of bases not matched to a gene: 8. This CDR3 is CASSAPGLAGGLDTQYF. Written as DNA, the CDR3 is TGTGCCAGCAGCGCACCGGGACTAGCGGGAGGTTTGGATACGCAGTATTTT.

The chain links TRBV13 to TRBJ2-7, with D unresolved. Germline CDR1 and CDR2: PRHDT and FYEKMQ (reference sequence). Trimming removed 1 base from V and 0 bases from J, with 10 bases in between. The CDR3 totals 15 residues. For the CDR3, the DNA is TGTGCCAGCAGCTTAGCCGGAGAAGGCTCCTACGAGCAGTACTTC. It is translated as CASSLAGEGSYEQYF. Full variable domain (rest looked up from reference TRBV13 and TRBJ2-7): AAGVIQSPRHLIKEKRETATLKCYPIPRHDTVYWYQQGPGQDPQFLISFYEKMQSDKGSIPDRFSAQQFSDYHSELNMSSLELGDSALYFCASSLAGEGSYEQYFGPGTRLTVT.

The rearrangement joins TRBV2 to TRBJ2-1, with no clear D. The CDR3 has 13 amino acids. V dropped 3 bases and J dropped 0 bases, with 3 bases sitting between them. The V gene's germline CDR1 is SNHLY and CDR2 FYNNEI. CDR3 region: CASSEGSYNEQFF. The CDR3, as DNA: TGTGCCAGCAGTGAGGGCTCCTACAATGAGCAGTTCTTC.

Notes on this clone: The DNA is omitted, as the CDR3 cannot be located on it reliably, and the CDR3 follows TCRdb's listing. The CDR3: CASSATSGQNSPLHF. This chain uses TRBV9 with TRBJ1-6. Germline CDR1 SGDLS, CDR2 YYNGEE. With termini counted, the CDR3 has 15 amino acids.